What follows are 2 T cell receptor beta chains derived from one specimen sequenced in a study of blood T cell repertoires in COVID-19. Produced via immunoSEQ multiplex PCR; TCRdb's table is partial and in-frame only. Among about 220,000 clones listed, less than 90% were seen once. Sequencing used peripheral blood. The receptor source for this set is a woman aged 60-70 years who had recovered from COVID-19.

The rearrangement links TRBV5-1 to TRBJ1-1, with 8 bases aligning to TRBD1. CDR3 size: 13 residues. With V trimmed by 6 bases and J by 1 base, 2 bases remained unmatched. Looked up from germline, CDR1 is SGHRS and CDR2 is YFSETQ. As DNA, the CDR3 is TGCGCCAGCACGCAGGGGGCGAACACTGAAGCTTTCTTT. Its protein product is CASTQGANTEAFF. The full variable domain, with the rest looked up from reference TRBV5-1 and TRBJ1-1, is KAGVTQTPRYLIKTRGQQVTLSCSPISGHRSVSWYQQTPGQGLQFLFEYFSETQRNKGNFPGRFSGRQFSNSRSEMNVSTLELGDSALYLCASTQGANTEAFFGQGTRLTVV.

The rearrangement uses TRBV18 and TRBJ2-2, with D hard to call. With 6 bases removed from V and 2 bases from J, the gap between germline ends came to 10 bases. This CDR3 is 14 amino acids long. Germline assignment: CDR1 KGHSH and CDR2 LQKENI. The CDR3 spells CASSRVGNTGELFF. The CDR3 nucleotides read TGTGCCAGCTCCCGGGTAGGAAACACCGGGGAGCTGTTTTTT.